The following is a T cell receptor beta chain sequence with its context. Its cognate antigen has yet to be identified. No per-base quality is available; no much larger clone lies one base away. TCR beta CDR3 regions were sequenced from DNA using the immunoSEQ Assay. In the authors' own workflow: To compute T cell density, TCR beta template counts were normalized to usable DNA, which was estimated by amplifying housekeeping genes. The preseqR package was used to estimate richness by extrapolating to 400,000 templates for PBMC samples and to 120,000 templates for tissue samples. Clonality was defined by subtracting Pielou's evenness from one. To identify tissue-enriched TCRs, differential abundance testing was run on productive amino-acid clonotypes with a minimum total count of 5 and an alpha of 0.1. The Jaccard Index and the Morisita Overlap Index were used to measure how much the repertoires overlapped between compartments. TCR beta CDR3s were clustered by GLIPH together with public tetramer-defined viral CDR3s, and at least three viral sequences plus V-gene enrichment were required for viral motifs. Imported from immuneACCESS, the table was reduced by TCRdb to in-frame sequences with V and J called. These copies leave out some clones; in studies compared against another copy, an unresolved V gene accounts for under half, and the cause of the remainder is not known. D and trimming come from the DNA, and the V and J calls and clone size come from that table. For this sample there are around 64,000 clones; roughly 79% appear just once. Roughly 4.8% of the sample is taken by the ten largest.

The CDR3 has 16 amino acids, counting the end cysteine and phenylalanine. Just the 48-base CDR3 DNA is kept, in frame starting at base 1. From V the trimming removes 6 bases and from J it removes 0 bases, while the gene matches leave 8 bases of the junction unaccounted for. CDR1 and CDR2, looked up from the germline V gene, are LGHNT and FRNRAP. At diagnosis, peripheral blood, uninvolved tumor-adjacent lung and tumor were collected and were preserved as a mix of fresh-frozen and FFPE material. For TCR repertoire profiling, the blood samples were analyzed as peripheral blood mononuclear cells. The source of the sample is a study of T cells in localized non-small cell lung cancer (dated by TCRdb to about 2020). Looking at the study overall: Comparing tumors with uninvolved tumor-adjacent lungs, the study looked at the T cell repertoires of 236 patients with early-stage NSCLC. NSCLC patients had a mean age of around 70 years, and around 130 were male and 107 female. The cohort was made up of about 240 treatment-naive NSCLC patients whose localized lung tumors had been resected.

What the work shows at the level of the full study, not this receptor alone: Uninvolved tumor-adjacent lung showed the highest T cell clonality, higher than tumor, which suggests more focused antigenic responses in the adjacent lung. Higher blood T cell density associated with longer overall survival, while higher adjacent-lung clonality associated with shorter survival. A median of about 50 of the top 100 tumor clones turned up in the paired uninvolved adjacent lung, and approximately 30 of those clones also ranked among the top 100 of that same adjacent lung. Because multi-region tumor sequencing was not done, intratumor heterogeneity could not be ruled out. Because the study design was exploratory, TCR variables were selected using unadjusted p-values without false-discovery rate correction.

The source material was PBMCs, sampled before any cancer treatment. The receptor's source is a man aged 40 to 70 with stage II lung adenocarcinoma. The sequence joins TRBV12-5 to TRBJ2-1, with 7 central nucleotides matching TRBD1. The nucleotide sequence reads TGTGCTAGTGGACGGGGACAGAGAAGCTCCTACAATGAGCAGTTCTTC. Translated, this is CASGRGQRSSYNEQFF.